These 11 T cell receptor beta chains were all obtained from the same sample, sequenced in a study of beta chain features in type 1 diabetes (dated by TCRdb to the late 2010s). Libraries were prepared through the immunoSEQ multiplex PCR assay. The High Capacity cDNA Reverse Transcription Kit was used to reverse transcribe all of the isolated RNA, meaning that expressed TCRB transcripts were what got sequenced. TCRdb's version of the immuneACCESS table is confined to in-frame rearrangements and falls short of the full clone set. An unresolved V gene accounts for under half of the shortfall where checked; the remainder is of unknown origin. In all, the sample holds 310,000 or so clones, and 8% of those were seen once. The top ten clones comprise around 0.45% of the sample. Sequencing input: central memory CD4+ T cells from blood. The receptor source for this set is a woman aged 18-29 years in good health.

The sample holds one count of this clone. The chain employs TRBV27 and TRBJ1-1; perhaps TRBD1 as D (5 bases). This CDR3 comprises 11 residues. Trimming pared 8 bases from V and 7 bases from J, leaving 11 bases between. Germline V gives CDR1 MNHEY, CDR2 SMNVEV (reference sequence). CDR3 nucleotides: TGTGCCAGCCTGCAGGGCCTTGAAGCTTTCTTT. This gives the protein CASLQGLEAFF.

The genes are TRBV6-5 and TRBJ2-2; the D gene could be TRBD1 or TRBD2 (5 bases each). CDR1 MNHEY and CDR2 SVGAGI come from the germline V gene. V lost 2 bases to trimming and J lost 5 bases, with 6 bases between them. This CDR3 is 13 amino acids long. Here the CDR3 reads CASSYEGTGELFF. The DNA of the CDR3 is TGTGCCAGCAGTTACGAGGGGACCGGGGAGCTGTTTTTT.

The J gene is TRBJ1-6, the V gene TRBV6-5; D gene uncertain. Deletions cut 6 bases from V and 6 bases from J, with 6 bases between. This CDR3 spans 12 amino acids. Germline lookup yields CDR1 MNHEY and CDR2 SVGAGI. The CDR3 DNA reads as TGTGCCAGCAGGGTTGGTAATTCACCCCTCCACTTT. Residues: CASRVGNSPLHF.

The V gene is TRBV4-2, the J gene TRBJ2-3, with 7 bases that match TRBD1. CDR3 length equals 15 residues. Unmatched junction bases numbered 6, after V lost 4 bases and J lost 2 bases. Per germline, CDR1 LGHNA and CDR2 YNFKEQ. The CDR3: CASSPGTVSTDTQYF. In DNA form, the CDR3 reads TGTGCCAGCAGCCCCGGGACAGTATCCACAGATACGCAGTATTTT.

CDR3 sequence (DNA): TGTGCCAGCAGCTCCCCCTTTAGCGGGAGGGCCCATCTCACAGATACGCAGTATTTT. This gives the protein CASSSPFSGRAHLTDTQYF. The V gene is TRBV5-6, the J gene TRBJ2-3; 11 bases are a match to TRBD2. The V gene end was trimmed by 3 bases and the J gene end by 2 bases; junction bases not matched to a gene: 14. The CDR3 has 19 amino acids. Germline assignment: CDR1 SGHDT and CDR2 YYEEEE.

This chain joins TRBV7-2 and TRBJ2-7, with D unresolved. The germline V gene encodes CDR1 SGHTA and CDR2 FQGNSA. This CDR3 is 13 amino acids long. V lost 0 bases to trimming and J lost 6 bases, with 9 bases between them. The CDR3 DNA reads as TGTGCCAGCAGCTTAGCGGCTGAGTTCGAGCAGTACTTC. This sequence encodes CASSLAAEFEQYF.

This clone was detected a few times. The chain joins TRBV18 to TRBJ1-1, with TRBD1 as a possible D gene (6 bases). V lost 4 bases to trimming and J lost 1 base, with 16 bases between them. CDR1 and CDR2 (germline): KGHSH, LQKENI. The CDR3 loop spans 16 amino acids. CDR3 sequence reads: CASSRHRAGGNTEAFF. DNA of the CDR3: TGTGCCAGCTCACGACACAGGGCGGGTGGGAACACTGAAGCTTTCTTT. The full variable domain, rest sourced from reference TRBV18 and TRBJ1-1, is NAGVMQNPRHLVRRRGQEARLRCSPMKGHSHVYWYRQLPEEGLKFMVYLQKENIIDESGMPKERFSAEFPKEGPSILRIQQVVRGDSAAYFCASSRHRAGGNTEAFFGQGTRLTVV.

The chain links TRBV7-9 to TRBJ2-1, with 7 bases that match TRBD2. CDR1 is SEHNR, CDR2 FQNEAQ, per germline (reference sequence). The V segment lost 4 bases and the J segment 8 bases; nucleotides outside the gene matches: 2. This CDR3 has 12 amino acids. The CDR3 protein is CASSWSGDEQFF. The CDR3 region has the DNA TGTGCCAGCAGCTGGAGCGGGGATGAGCAGTTCTTC.

The rearrangement uses TRBV7-2 and TRBJ2-1; TRBD2 matches 7 bases. The J segment lost 6 bases and the V segment lost 2 bases, leaving 10 bases of the junction unmatched. Germline loops: CDR1 SGHTA, CDR2 FQGNSA. The CDR3 consists of 16 residues. The CDR3 reads CASSLFLAGAGNEQFF. DNA for the CDR3: TGTGCCAGCAGCTTATTCTTGGCGGGAGCGGGCAATGAGCAGTTCTTC.

This clone was counted only a few times. The V call is TRBV10-3, the J call TRBJ2-2; no clear D. Germline V gene lookup returns CDR1 ENHRY and CDR2 SYGVKD. Trimming cost V 6 bases and J 0 bases, with 11 bases left between them. The CDR3 sequence is 15 residues long. The CDR3 DNA reads as TGTGCCATCAGACCATCCAGTTCGAACACCGGGGAGCTGTTTTTT. The encoded protein is CAIRPSSSNTGELFF.

This clone has more than one count but fewer than ten. The chain is built from TRBV28 and TRBJ2-1; 13 bases line up with TRBD2. The CDR3 covers 15 residues. Germline assignment: CDR1 MDHEN and CDR2 SYDVKM. Germline trimming cut 6 bases from V and 14 bases from J; bases unmatched to any gene: 13. The CDR3 region is CASSRLAGGFEREFF. The CDR3 coding sequence is TGTGCCAGCAGCAGACTAGCGGGAGGTTTTGAGAGGGAGTTCTTC.